A selection of T cell receptor beta chains follows, all from one sample in a study of long-term antiretroviral therapy in people with HIV. Produced via immunoSEQ multiplex PCR; TCRdb's table is partial and in-frame only. Of about 39,000 clones listed, roughly nine tenths were seen once; the top ten hold less than 4.5%. This specimen was unsorted PBMCs, taken 1.2 years after starting antiretroviral therapy. These receptors were collected from a woman aged 45-59 years with HIV. CDR3s include the opening cysteine and the closing phenylalanine or tryptophan. A D gene is named only where the DNA matches it firmly. The size field is filled for only some rows; it gives once, few, many or a size class.

TRBJ1-2	few	TRBD1	TRBV27	CASSFSDRVSGYTF	TGTGCCAGCAGTTTTTCCGACAGGGTGAGTGGCTACACCTTC
TRBJ2-7	.	.	TRBV5-6	CASSLQVGQGFYEQYF	TGTGCCAGCAGCTTGCAGGTAGGCCAGGGGTTTTACGAGCAGTACTTC
TRBJ2-7	.	TRBD1	TRBV18	CASSRRDRFEQYF	TGTGCCAGCTCACGGAGGGACAGGTTCGAGCAGTACTTC
TRBJ1-6	few	.	TRBV7-3	CASSLTGQGEPLHF	TGTGCCAGCAGCTTAACTGGGCAGGGCGAACCCCTCCACTTT
TRBJ2-7	.	.	TRBV5-1	CASSLEGQGGHEQYF	TGCGCCAGCAGCTTGGAAGGGCAGGGTGGCCACGAGCAGTACTTC
TRBJ2-7	.	TRBD1	TRBV4-2	CASSQLPGQGTGYEQYF	TGTGCCAGCAGCCAATTACCGGGACAGGGCACAGGTTACGAGCAGTACTTC
TRBJ1-1	.	.	TRBV12-5	CASGSGAGTEAFF	TGTGCTAGTGGATCCGGGGCCGGCACTGAAGCTTTCTTT
TRBJ2-1	.	.	TRBV6-6	CASSLPRYNEQFF	TGTGCCAGCAGTCTTCCGCGATACAATGAGCAGTTCTTC
TRBJ2-7	.	TRBD1	TRBV7-2	CASTQDRGSEQYF	TGTGCCAGCACCCAGGACAGGGGATCCGAGCAGTACTTC
TRBJ1-1	.	TRBD1	TRBV7-2	CASSSRTGWDTEAFF	TGTGCCAGCAGCTCCAGGACAGGGTGGGACACTGAAGCTTTCTTT
TRBJ2-3	.	TRBD2	TRBV11-2	CASSQRLAGGGADTQYF	TGTGCCAGCAGCCAAAGGCTAGCGGGGGGTGGGGCGGATACGCAGTATTTT
TRBJ1-2	.	TRBD1	TRBV5-1	CASSLGQGAGGYTF	TGCGCCAGCAGCTTGGGACAGGGTGCTGGTGGCTACACCTTC
TRBJ1-3	.	.	TRBV5-5	CASRTGPLSSGNTIYF	TGTGCCAGCAGGACCGGCCCCTTAAGCTCTGGAAACACCATATATTTT
TRBJ1-6	few	.	TRBV11-2	CASSLVGPGGLGNSPLHF	TGTGCCAGCAGCTTAGTTGGTCCGGGGGGGCTAGGGAATTCACCCCTCCACTTT
TRBJ1-4	.	TRBD1	TRBV7-6	CASSLGQGSAEKLFF	TGTGCCAGCAGCTTAGGACAGGGTAGTGCTGAAAAACTGTTTTTT
TRBJ2-1	.	TRBD2	TRBV29-1	CSVASGGVGNEQFF	TGCAGCGTAGCTAGCGGGGGGGTCGGCAATGAGCAGTTCTTC
TRBJ1-1	.	.	TRBV10-3	CAISWEGSTEAFF	TGTGCCATCAGTTGGGAGGGTTCGACTGAAGCTTTCTTT
TRBJ2-2	few	TRBD2	TRBV13	CASSLVAGGNTGELFF	TGTGCCAGCAGCTTAGTGGCGGGGGGAAACACCGGGGAGCTGTTTTTT
TRBJ2-3	.	TRBD2	TRBV9	CASSVGIAGDSTDTQYF	TGTGCCAGCAGCGTAGGAATAGCGGGGGATTCCACAGATACGCAGTATTTT
TRBJ2-5	.	TRBD2	TRBV6-6	CASSSGGGTGTQYF	TGTGCCAGCAGTAGCGGGGGGGGGACCGGGACCCAGTACTTC
TRBJ1-5	.	.	TRBV6-1	CASRFISNQPQHF	TGTGCCAGCAGATTTATTAGCAATCAGCCCCAGCATTTT
TRBJ1-2	.	.	TRBV11-2	CASSPAEASYGYTF	TGTGCCAGCAGCCCCGCCGAGGCTTCCTATGGCTACACCTTC
TRBJ1-1	.	.	TRBV30	CAWSLDSPQNTEAFF	TGTGCCTGGAGCCTAGACTCTCCCCAGAACACTGAAGCTTTCTTT
TRBJ2-2	few	.	TRBV19	CATFSGELFF	TGTGCCACCTTCTCCGGGGAGCTGTTTTTT
TRBJ1-1	.	TRBD1	TRBV30	CAWSGNRGSFTEAFF	TGTGCCTGGAGTGGGAACAGGGGAAGCTTCACTGAAGCTTTCTTT
TRBJ1-4	.	.	TRBV18	CASSPEVGTNEKLFF	TGTGCCAGCTCACCAGAAGTGGGGACTAATGAAAAACTGTTTTTT
TRBJ2-2	.	TRBD1	TRBV19	CASSIPGQWTGELFF	TGTGCCAGTAGCATACCGGGACAGTGGACCGGGGAGCTGTTTTTT
TRBJ2-7	few	TRBD2	TRBV5-1	CASSPGTSGGLEQYF	TGCGCCAGCAGCCCCGGGACTAGCGGGGGACTCGAGCAGTACTTC
TRBJ2-5	.	.	TRBV5-1	CASSLGDTKRQETQYF	TGCGCCAGCAGCTTGGGGGACACAAAAAGACAAGAGACCCAGTACTTC
TRBJ2-5	.	TRBD2	TRBV10-3	CAISGTSGGLETQYF	TGTGCCATCAGTGGGACTAGCGGGGGATTGGAGACCCAGTACTTC
TRBJ1-1	.	.	TRBV2	CASMVRRGGLNTEAFF	TGTGCCAGCATGGTCCGTAGGGGCGGCCTCAACACTGAAGCTTTCTTT
TRBJ1-1	.	.	TRBV6-5	CASRTAINSIQAFF	TGTGCCAGCAGGACAGCAATAAACAGCATACAAGCTTTCTTT
TRBJ2-3	.	.	TRBV6-6	CASSQDRRTKDTQYF	TGTGCCAGCAGTCAGGACCGCCGCACAAAAGATACGCAGTATTTT
TRBJ2-2	few	.	TRBV18	CASSGDRRNTGELFF	TGTGCCAGCTCGGGTGACAGGCGGAACACCGGGGAGCTGTTTTTT
TRBJ1-2	.	.	TRBV30	CAWSGTGYGYTF	TGTGCCTGGAGTGGCACGGGGTATGGCTACACCTTC
TRBJ1-6	few	TRBD1	TRBV4-1	CASSHESTGVGSPLHF	TGCGCCAGCAGCCATGAATCGACAGGGGTAGGATCACCCCTCCACTTT
TRBJ1-5	.	TRBD1	TRBV10-3	CAISPGGGPQHF	TGTGCCATCAGTCCAGGGGGGGGGCCCCAGCATTTT
TRBJ1-2	once	.	TRBV5-1	CASTATLGALDGYTF	TGCGCCAGCACTGCGACATTAGGGGCGTTGGATGGCTACACCTTC
TRBJ2-2	once	.	TRBV7-2	CASSPNGPGITGELFF	TGTGCCAGCAGCCCGAATGGTCCGGGGATCACCGGGGAGCTGTTTTTT
TRBJ1-2	.	.	TRBV5-4	CASSSTGAPNYGYTF	TGTGCCAGCAGCTCCACGGGAGCTCCTAACTATGGCTACACCTTC
TRBJ1-1	.	TRBD1	TRBV5-1	CASSGGQEWVGTEAFF	TGCGCCAGCAGCGGCGGACAGGAATGGGTGGGCACTGAAGCTTTCTTT
TRBJ2-1	.	TRBD1	TRBV7-2	CASSATGTGGIIEQFF	TGTGCCAGCAGCGCTACCGGGACAGGGGGCATTATTGAGCAGTTCTTC